This T cell receptor (beta chain) was recorded in a study of blood T cell repertoires in COVID-19. Across the study: PBMCs, B-cell-depleted T cells, or T cells were the source of the cDNA or gDNA that made up the material.

The CDR3 contains 14 residues. CDR1 is LGHDT, CDR2 YNNKEL, per germline (reference sequence). Trimming took 6 bases from V and 4 from J, leaving 15 bases between them. Participants' own reports of clinical history determined their cohort assignment. Clones were read by immunoSEQ multiplex PCR, and TCRdb kept only the in-frame ones, dropping some. The sample lists under 150,000 clones; around 82% were seen once. Sequenced material: PBMCs or T cells enriched from blood (not recorded which). The receptor was isolated from a man aged 45-65 years in a cohort exposed to, infected with or recovered from COVID-19 (not recorded which). This chain uses TRBV3-1 (or the pseudogene TRBV3-2) with TRBJ1-2, with D possibly being TRBD1 (5 bases). The CDR3 loop reads CASSPGTLSYGYTF. CDR3 in DNA: TGTGCCAGCAGTCCCGGGACTTTATCCTATGGCTACACCTTC.